This T cell receptor beta chain was identified during a study of blood T cell repertoires in COVID-19. Germline loops: CDR1 GTSNPN, CDR2 SVGIG (reference sequence). This CDR3 spans 14 amino acids. Trimming removed 0 bases from V and 1 base from J, with 9 bases in between. As originally analysed: Amplification with reference gene primers provided the estimates of nucleated cell counts. The method was immunoSEQ multiplex PCR; TCRdb's version includes in-frame clones alone and lacks a portion of them. V and J calls and clone size come straight from that table; D and trimming were deduced from the DNA. This sample has around 270,000 clones, with 65% to 85% found just once.

The material sequenced was peripheral blood. This TCR was sampled from a woman in her thirties or forties who had recovered from COVID-19. The chain links TRBV30 to TRBJ1-1; a possible D gene is TRBD1 (6 bases). The CDR3 sequence is CAWSVTGWNTEAFF. DNA for the CDR3: TGTGCCTGGAGTGTGACAGGCTGGAACACTGAAGCTTTCTTT.